Below are 17 T cell receptor beta chains sequenced from a single sample in a study of Graves' ophthalmopathy and Graves' hyperthyroidism. Transcripts of RNA were the source for amplifying TCR beta CDR3 regions. RT-PCR with HTBI primers came first, then second-round multiplex PCR. TCRdb redid the calling of the multiplex PCR reads with MiXCR, one entry per CDR3 protein. The table records approximately 500,000 distinct CDR3 sequences, 14% of them present only once. The sequenced material came from blood. These receptors all come from a woman aged 25 to 39 with Graves' ophthalmopathy.

In this sample, this clonotype turned up many times. The chain employs TRBV19 and TRBJ1-2; D gene uncertain. This CDR3 is 13 amino acids long. In germline, CDR1 is LNHDA, CDR2 SQIVND (reference sequence). Trimming left V 3 bases short and J 3 bases short, with 8 bases between. The CDR3: CASSIDGDYGYTF. As DNA, the CDR3 is TGTGCCAGTAGTATCGACGGGGACTATGGCTACACCTTC.

Only a few counts were recorded for this clonotype. The rearrangement links TRBV30 to TRBJ1-1; D may be TRBD1 (6 bases). The ends were cut back, 1 base at V and 8 bases at J, with 17 bases in the middle. CDR3 length: 14 residues. The germline V gene has CDR1 GTSNPN and CDR2 SVGIG (reference sequence). The CDR3 here is CAWSDTPGASEAFF. CDR3 coding DNA: TGTGCCTGGAGTGACACACCGGGGGCCTCAGAAGCTTTCTTT.

CDR3 region: CASSLGGSGDAYGYTF. Written as DNA, the CDR3 is TGTGCCAGCAGTTTAGGGGGGAGTGGGGATGCTTATGGCTACACCTTC. V is TRBV28 and J is TRBJ1-2, with D possibly matching TRBD1 (5 bases). The CDR3 covers 16 residues. The ends were cut back, 2 bases at V and 5 bases at J, with 18 bases in the middle. CDR1 and CDR2 from the germline V gene are MDHEN and SYDVKM.

This clonotype came up many times. The chain combines TRBV18 with TRBJ1-3, with D perhaps TRBD1 (5 bases). The CDR3 covers 15 residues. The germline gives CDR1 KGHSH, CDR2 LQKENI. Trimming took off 0 bases at V and 4 bases at J, with 10 bases between the two ends. CDR3 residues: CASSPPQGGGNTIYF. DNA for the CDR3: TGTGCCAGCTCACCACCGCAGGGCGGCGGAAACACCATATATTTT.

There are a few counts of this clonotype. The chain joins TRBV11-2 to TRBJ2-2; 11 nucleotides line up with TRBD2. The trim removed 6 bases at V and 6 bases at J, leaving 15 bases unmatched. The germline gives CDR1 SGHAT, CDR2 FQNNGV. This CDR3 spans 18 amino acids. CDR3 loop: CASSSSLAGGVVAGELFF. The CDR3 bases are TGTGCCAGCAGTTCTAGTCTAGCGGGGGGAGTCGTAGCCGGGGAGCTGTTTTTT. Using reference TRBV11-2 and TRBJ2-2 for the parts outside the CDR3, the full variable domain is EAGVAQSPRYKIIEKRQSVAFWCNPISGHATLYWYQQILGQGPKLLIQFQNNGVVDDSQLPKDRFSAERLKGVDSTLKIQPAKLEDSAVYLCASSSSLAGGVVAGELFFGEGSRLTVL.

A word on this clonotype: A much more abundant neighbour one base away suggests this may be a read error. CDR3 sequence reads: CASSPHRGRQCF. In DNA, the CDR3 is TGTGCCAGCAGTCCGCACAGGGGGCGTCAGTGCTTC. This chain connects TRBV12-3 or TRBV12-4 to TRBJ2-7; the match to TRBD1 covers 9 bases. The CDR3 is made up of 12 amino acids.

This clonotype was recorded many times. The chain has TRBV11-1 and TRBJ2-2; the match to TRBD1 covers 7 bases. The germline gives CDR1 SGHAT, CDR2 FQDESV (reference sequence). V lost 6 bases to trimming and J lost 3 bases; unmatched junction nucleotides: 13. The CDR3 is made up of 17 amino acids. Here the CDR3 DNA reads TGTGCCAGCAGTTTGAGAATCTGGGACAGCTACACCGGGGAGCTGTTTTTT. Translated, it gives CASSLRIWDSYTGELFF.

This clonotype was found many times. This chain joins TRBV11-1 and TRBJ2-5; TRBD1 aligns across 7 bases. This CDR3 is built from 17 residues. The germline V gene encodes CDR1 SGHAT and CDR2 FQDESV (reference sequence). With 5 bases clipped from V and 2 bases from J, the junction kept 14 bases outside the gene matches. CDR3 protein: CASSTSSGTESQETQYF. CDR3 bases: TGTGCCAGCAGCACCTCATCCGGGACAGAGTCACAAGAGACCCAGTACTTC.

The sample holds a few counts of this clonotype. The chain carries TRBV28 and TRBJ2-5; weak D call: TRBD1 (5 bases). This CDR3 has 16 residues. Germline V gives CDR1 MDHEN, CDR2 SYDVKM. The ends were cut back, 6 bases at V and 2 bases at J, with 19 bases in the middle. The CDR3 nucleotides read TGTGCCAGCAGCAATACGCCCGACAGAAAACAAGAGACCCAGTACTTC. It translates to CASSNTPDRKQETQYF.

The rearrangement uses TRBV12-3 or TRBV12-4 and TRBJ2-2; maybe TRBD2 (6 bases). V gave up 6 bases and J gave up 5 bases, with 16 bases separating them. CDR3 length: 15 residues. The CDR3 DNA is TGTGCCAGCAGCTCCGGGACTGGTATTACCGGGGAGCTGTTTTTT. This translates into CASSSGTGITGELFF.

A word on this clonotype: A much larger clonotype is one base distant, so this may be a read error. This chain joins TRBV6-5 and TRBJ1-1; D is uncertain. Germline CDR1 is MNHEY and CDR2 is SVGAGI. The CDR3 spans 13 residues. This CDR3 is CASSYPGTTGAFF. In DNA, the CDR3 is TGTGCCAGCAGTTACCCGGGAACAACTGGAGCTTTCTTT.

This clonotype was seen repeatedly, ten times or more. This chain joins TRBV5-6 and TRBJ1-5; D remains ambiguous. V lost 3 bases to trimming and J lost 0 bases, with 13 bases between them. CDR1 and CDR2 (germline): SGHDT, YYEEEE. The length of the CDR3 is 16 residues. The CDR3 bases are TGTGCCAGCAGCTATTCGGACGGGTATAGCAATCAGCCCCAGCATTTT. Protein product: CASSYSDGYSNQPQHF.

This clonotype was seen at least ten times. The CDR3 DNA sequence: TGTGCCAGTAGTAGGGGAGGGACGGGTAATCAGCCCCAGCATTTT. Translation: CASSRGGTGNQPQHF. The chain uses TRBV19 and TRBJ1-5, with D perhaps matching TRBD1 (5 bases). From germline, CDR1 is LNHDA and CDR2 SQIVND (reference sequence). The CDR3 extends over 15 amino acids. Trimming took 4 bases from V and 4 from J, leaving 14 bases between them.

The chain links TRBV13 to TRBJ2-7; the D gene could be TRBD1 or TRBD2 (5 bases each). Germline V gene sequence: CDR1 PRHDT, CDR2 FYEKMQ (reference sequence). With 1 base removed from V and 5 bases from J, the gap between germline ends came to 15 bases. The CDR3 totals 15 residues. CDR3 sequence reads: CASSLDPGLKDEQYF. The CDR3 nucleotides are TGTGCCAGCAGCTTAGATCCGGGGCTGAAGGACGAGCAGTACTTC.

This clonotype was recorded at least ten times. This sequence joins TRBV28 and TRBJ1-5; unclear D gene. This CDR3 is 11 amino acids long. Trimming cost V 5 bases and J 8 bases, with 7 bases left between them. The germline gives CDR1 MDHEN, CDR2 SYDVKM. CDR3 in amino acids: CASSHGEPQHF. The CDR3 DNA reads as TGTGCCAGCAGTCACGGTGAGCCCCAGCATTTT.

This sequence joins TRBV27 and TRBJ2-5; no firm D call. Trimming shortened V by 5 bases and J by 5 bases, and 27 bases separated the two germline ends. Germline V CDR1 and CDR2: MNHEY, SMNVEV (reference sequence). The CDR3 is made up of 18 amino acids. CDR3 amino acids: CASSTVNRAENHLETQYF. CDR3 DNA: TGTGCCAGCAGTACCGTAAACCGGGCCGAAAATCACTTGGAGACCCAGTACTTC.

This clonotype was detected many times. This chain joins TRBV11-3 and TRBJ1-1; D gene unclear. This CDR3 is 16 amino acids long. Trimming left V 5 bases short and J 5 bases short, with 21 bases between. Per germline, CDR1 SGHNT and CDR2 YENEEA. As DNA, the CDR3 is TGTGCCAGCAGCGTCCCCCTCGAGGACCTTGGGACTGAAGCTTTCTTT. Translation gives CASSVPLEDLGTEAFF.